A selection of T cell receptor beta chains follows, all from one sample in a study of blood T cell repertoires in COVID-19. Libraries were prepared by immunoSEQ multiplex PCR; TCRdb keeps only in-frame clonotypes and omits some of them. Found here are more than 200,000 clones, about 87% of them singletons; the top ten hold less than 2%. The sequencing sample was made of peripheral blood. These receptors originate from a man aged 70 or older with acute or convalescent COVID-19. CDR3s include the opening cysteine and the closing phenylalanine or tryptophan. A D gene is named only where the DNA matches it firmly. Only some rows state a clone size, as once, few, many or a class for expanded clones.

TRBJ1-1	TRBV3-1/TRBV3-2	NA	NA	CASSQGRIRGTEAFF	TGTGCCAGCAGCCAAGGCCGAATACGCGGCACTGAAGCTTTCTTT
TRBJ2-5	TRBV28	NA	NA	CASSLWGEEKTQYF	TGTGCCAGCAGTTTGTGGGGGGAGGAGAAGACCCAGTACTTC
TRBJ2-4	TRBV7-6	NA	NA	CASSLGAGEAKNIQYF	TGTGCCAGCAGCTTAGGTGCCGGGGAAGCCAAAAACATTCAGTACTTC
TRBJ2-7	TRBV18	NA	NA	CASSPMSGYEQYF	TGTGCCAGCTCACCGATGAGCGGCTACGAGCAGTACTTC
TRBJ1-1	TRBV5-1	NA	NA	CASSLADRNTEAFF	TGCGCCAGCAGCTTGGCTGACAGGAACACTGAAGCTTTCTTT
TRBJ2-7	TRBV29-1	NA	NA	CSVSKSHPYEQYF	TGCAGCGTTTCTAAGTCCCATCCCTACGAGCAGTACTTC
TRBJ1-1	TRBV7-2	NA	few	CASRLDTYTEAFF	TGTGCCAGCCGACTGGACACGTACACTGAAGCTTTCTTT
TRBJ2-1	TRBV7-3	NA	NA	CASSLISPLGDLFF	TGTGCCAGCAGCTTAATATCCCCTTTGGGGGACTTGTTCTTC
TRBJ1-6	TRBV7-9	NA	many	CASSLGAPLHF	TGTGCCAGCAGCTTAGGAGCACCCCTCCACTTT
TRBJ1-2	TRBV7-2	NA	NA	CASTQTSFLYGYTF	TGTGCCAGCACCCAAACGAGCTTCCTCTATGGCTACACCTTC
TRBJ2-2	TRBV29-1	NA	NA	CSVGGVGLGANTGELFF	TGCAGCGTTGGGGGAGTGGGCCTCGGAGCGAACACCGGGGAGCTGTTTTTT
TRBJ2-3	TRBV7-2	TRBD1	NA	CASSLGYTGALPGKQYF	TGTGCCAGCAGCTTAGGATACACAGGGGCGCTGCCAGGAAAGCAGTATTTT
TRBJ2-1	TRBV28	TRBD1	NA	CASTTGVEQFF	TGTGCCAGCACAACAGGGGTTGAGCAGTTCTTC
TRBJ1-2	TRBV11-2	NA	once	CASSKTRYGYTF	TGTGCCAGCAGCAAGACACGGTATGGCTACACCTTC
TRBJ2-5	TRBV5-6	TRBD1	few	CASSLTINSDRVAQYF	TGTGCCAGCAGCCTTACGATTAACTCAGACAGGGTCGCCCAGTACTTC
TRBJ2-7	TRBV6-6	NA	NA	CASSYRRASETYEQYF	TGTGCCAGCAGTTACAGACGGGCTAGCGAAACCTACGAGCAGTACTTC
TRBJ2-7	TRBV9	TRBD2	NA	CASSVEASGGPYEQYF	TGTGCCAGCAGCGTAGAAGCTAGCGGGGGTCCCTACGAGCAGTACTTC
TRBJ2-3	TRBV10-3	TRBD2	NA	CATQSSGSPDTQYF	TGTGCCACCCAGTCGAGCGGGAGCCCAGATACGCAGTATTTT
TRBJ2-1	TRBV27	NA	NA	CASSPRGTLGYNEQFF	TGTGCCAGCAGTCCCCGGGGGACCCTGGGCTACAATGAGCAGTTCTTC
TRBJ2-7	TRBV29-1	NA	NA	CSVELSSLDREQYF	TGCAGCGTTGAGTTATCTAGTCTAGACAGGGAGCAGTACTTC
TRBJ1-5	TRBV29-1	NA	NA	CSVEVDSNQPQHF	TGCAGCGTTGAGGTAGATAGCAATCAGCCCCAGCATTTT
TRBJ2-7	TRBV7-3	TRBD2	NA	CASSRAGGPSYEQYF	TGTGCCAGCAGCCGAGCGGGAGGGCCGTCATACGAGCAGTACTTC
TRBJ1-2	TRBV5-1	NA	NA	CASSLGEDGPTGYGYTF	TGCGCCAGCAGCTTGGGGGAGGATGGGCCGACGGGCTATGGCTACACCTTC
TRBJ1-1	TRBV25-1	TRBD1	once	CASSPRTGPSTEAFF	TGTGCCAGCAGCCCAAGGACAGGGCCGAGCACTGAAGCTTTCTTT
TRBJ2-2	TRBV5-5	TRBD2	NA	CASSLLAGVTGELFF	TGTGCCAGCAGCTTGTTAGCGGGAGTGACCGGGGAGCTGTTTTTT
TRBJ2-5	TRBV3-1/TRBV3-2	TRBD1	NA	CASSQRGPQETQYF	TGTGCCAGCAGCCAAAGGGGGCCCCAAGAGACCCAGTACTTC
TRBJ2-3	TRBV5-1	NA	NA	CASSSSRTDTQYF	TGCGCCAGCAGTTCGTCCCGCACAGATACGCAGTATTTT
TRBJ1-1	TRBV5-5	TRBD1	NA	CASRPQQGRPEAFF	TGTGCCAGCAGACCCCAACAGGGGAGGCCTGAAGCTTTCTTT
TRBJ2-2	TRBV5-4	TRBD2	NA	CASSFSGSYTGELFF	TGTGCCAGCAGCTTTAGCGGGAGCTATACCGGGGAGCTGTTTTTT
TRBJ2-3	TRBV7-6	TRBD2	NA	CASSLRGAGAGTDTQYF	TGTGCCAGCAGCTTAAGGGGAGCGGGAGCGGGCACAGATACGCAGTATTTT
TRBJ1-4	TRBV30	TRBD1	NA	CAWGGQVEYEKLFF	TGTGCCTGGGGAGGACAGGTTGAGTACGAAAAACTGTTTTTT
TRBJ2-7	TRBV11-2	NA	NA	CASSLGGAMDEQYF	TGTGCCAGCAGCTTAGGCGGGGCAATGGACGAGCAGTACTTC
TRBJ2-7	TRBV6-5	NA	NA	CASSYLGDGDYEQYF	TGTGCCAGCAGTTACTTGGGAGACGGGGACTACGAGCAGTACTTC
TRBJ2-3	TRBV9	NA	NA	CASSVAGTASTDTQYF	TGTGCCAGCAGCGTAGCCGGGACTGCTAGCACAGATACGCAGTATTTT
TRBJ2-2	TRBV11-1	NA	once	CASSLAMTVAAGELFF	TGTGCCAGCAGCTTAGCAATGACAGTGGCCGCCGGGGAGCTGTTTTTT
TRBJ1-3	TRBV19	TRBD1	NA	CASSFRDRRSSGNTIYF	TGTGCCAGTAGTTTCCGGGACAGGAGGAGCTCTGGAAACACCATATATTTT
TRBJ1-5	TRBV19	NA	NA	CASSITRVQPQHF	TGTGCCAGTAGTATTACGAGGGTTCAGCCCCAGCATTTT
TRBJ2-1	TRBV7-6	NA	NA	CASSLFPSRSNEQFF	TGTGCCAGCAGCTTATTTCCTAGCCGAAGCAATGAGCAGTTCTTC
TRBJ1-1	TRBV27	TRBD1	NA	CASSLRWAGGNTEAFF	TGTGCCAGCAGTTTACGCTGGGCAGGGGGGAACACTGAAGCTTTCTTT
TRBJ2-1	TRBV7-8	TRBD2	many	CASSLRDSGTSGEQFF	TGTGCCAGCAGTTTAAGGGATAGCGGGACTAGCGGTGAGCAGTTCTTC
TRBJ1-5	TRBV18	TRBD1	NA	CASSPYRGGGNQPQHF	TGTGCCAGCTCACCATACAGGGGAGGTGGCAATCAGCCCCAGCATTTT
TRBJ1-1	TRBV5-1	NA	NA	CASSPAGGNTEAFF	TGCGCCAGCAGCCCGGCGGGCGGGAACACTGAAGCTTTCTTT
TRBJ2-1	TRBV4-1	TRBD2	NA	CASSPTLAGRGQNEQFF	TGCGCCAGCAGCCCAACCCTAGCGGGACGCGGTCAAAATGAGCAGTTCTTC
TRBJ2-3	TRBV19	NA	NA	CASSITGLGTDTQYF	TGTGCCAGTAGTATAACAGGCTTGGGCACAGATACGCAGTATTTT
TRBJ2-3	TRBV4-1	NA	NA	CASSLTTLSDTQYF	TGCGCCAGCAGCCTAACGACTCTGTCAGATACGCAGTATTTT
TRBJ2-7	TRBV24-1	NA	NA	CATSDGPLYEQYF	TGTGCCACCAGTGATGGGCCGCTCTACGAGCAGTACTTC
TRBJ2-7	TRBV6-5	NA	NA	CASSLSLEGSNEQYF	TGTGCCAGCAGCCTCAGTTTGGAGGGGTCTAACGAGCAGTACTTC
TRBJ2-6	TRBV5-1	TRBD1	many	CASSTGQPGAGANVLTF	TGCGCCAGCAGTACGGGACAGCCTGGGGCTGGGGCCAACGTCCTGACTTTC
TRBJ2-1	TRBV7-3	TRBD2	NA	CASSLRTSWASYNEQFF	TGTGCCAGCAGCCTCAGGACTAGCTGGGCTTCCTACAATGAGCAGTTCTTC
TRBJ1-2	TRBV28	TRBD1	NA	CASSLSGQGRGGYTF	TGTGCCAGCAGTTTATCCGGACAGGGGCGGGGTGGCTACACCTTC
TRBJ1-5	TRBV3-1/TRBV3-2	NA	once	CASSPGSSNQPQHF	TGTGCCAGCAGCCCGGGATCTAGCAATCAGCCCCAGCATTTT
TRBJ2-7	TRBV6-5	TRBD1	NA	CASSSRTGWEQYF	TGTGCCAGCAGTTCGAGGACAGGGTGGGAGCAGTACTTC
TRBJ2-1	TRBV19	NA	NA	CASSLGQGRYNEQFF	TGTGCCAGTAGCCTAGGGCAGGGTAGGTACAATGAGCAGTTCTTC
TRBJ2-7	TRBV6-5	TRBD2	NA	CASTKTSGAPYEQYF	TGTGCCAGCACTAAAACTAGCGGCGCCCCCTACGAGCAGTACTTC
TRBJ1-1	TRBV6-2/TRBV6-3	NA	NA	CASSYGENTEAFF	TGTGCCAGCAGTTACGGAGAGAACACTGAAGCTTTCTTT